This is a list of T cell receptor beta chains from one sample in a study of blood T cells in healthy people across ages. TCRdb reanalysed the 5' RACE reads using MiXCR and keeps one entry per CDR3 protein. The data show some 900,000 distinct CDR3 sequences, 45% to 50% seen once. Sequencing was done on a sample of blood. These TCRs come from a man aged 25-45 years in good health. CDR3s include the opening cysteine and the closing phenylalanine or tryptophan. Fields, in order: J gene, CDR3 length, V gene, D gene, clone size, CDR3 protein, CDR3 DNA. A D gene is named only where the DNA matches it firmly. Clone size is stated in some rows and not others, as once, few, many or a class when expanded.

>TRBJ2-1|15|TRBV27|TRBD1|few
CASSFLRQGITEQFF
TGTGCCAGCAGTTTTTTGAGACAGGGAATTACTGAGCAGTTCTTC
>TRBJ2-1|15|TRBV6-1|-|few
CASSVETSSYNEQFF
TGTGCCAGCAGTGTAGAGACAAGCTCCTACAATGAGCAGTTCTTC
>TRBJ1-2|15|TRBV4-1|-|few
CASSRLPQGSDGYTF
TGCGCCAGCAGCCGACTACCCCAGGGTTCAGATGGCTACACCTTC
>TRBJ1-6|15|TRBV28|-|few
CASSFTKSYNSPLHF
TGTGCCAGCAGTTTCACCAAGTCCTATAATTCACCCCTCCACTTT
>TRBJ1-2|15|TRBV20-1|TRBD1|-
CSARDPGGFTYGYTF
TGCAGTGCTAGAGACCCAGGGGGCTTTACCTATGGCTACACCTTC
>TRBJ2-1|12|TRBV29-1|TRBD1|-
CSVRQGYNEQFF
TGCAGCGTGCGACAGGGTTACAATGAGCAGTTCTTC
>TRBJ2-7|15|TRBV28|TRBD1|-
CASSQVQGATYEQYF
TGTGCCAGCAGTCAAGTACAGGGGGCTACCTACGAGCAGTACTTC
>TRBJ1-2|14|TRBV28|TRBD1|-
CASSFSGQGVGYTF
TGTGCCAGCAGTTTTTCCGGACAGGGGGTGGGCTACACCTTC
>TRBJ2-5|17|TRBV12-3/TRBV12-4|TRBD1|-
CASSPRTGGSGYETQYF
TGTGCCAGCAGCCCCCGGACAGGGGGGTCAGGGTACGAGACCCAGTACTTC
>TRBJ1-2|14|TRBV18|-|few
CASSPGEPLYGYTF
TGTGCCAGCTCACCAGGAGAGCCTTTATATGGCTACACCTTC
>TRBJ2-6|16|TRBV20-1|-|-
CSATLQARPGANVLTF
TGCAGTGCTACCCTCCAGGCCCGGCCCGGGGCCAACGTCCTGACTTTC
>TRBJ2-7|12|TRBV29-1|-|-
CSVLDGSYEQYF
TGCAGCGTTCTGGACGGATCCTACGAGCAGTACTTC
>TRBJ1-2|15|TRBV14|-|-
CASSQEAIINYGYTF
TGTGCCAGCAGCCAAGAAGCGATAATCAACTATGGCTACACCTTC
>TRBJ1-1|13|TRBV2|-|-
CASRPALNTEAFF
TGTGCCAGCAGACCGGCTCTGAACACTGAAGCTTTCTTT
>TRBJ1-6|13|TRBV20-1|-|few
CGARVGDNSPLHF
TGCGGTGCTAGAGTCGGGGACAATTCACCCCTCCACTTT
>TRBJ2-3|12|TRBV29-1|-|-
CSVGSPDGAQYF
TGCAGCGTTGGGTCCCCTGACGGTGCGCAGTATTTT
>TRBJ1-4|14|TRBV27|TRBD1|few
CASSWDREGEKLFF
TGTGCCAGCAGTTGGGACAGGGAGGGCGAAAAACTGTTTTTT
>TRBJ2-1|15|TRBV12-3/TRBV12-4|-|-
CASSLVPLRSNEQFF
TGTGCCAGCAGTTTGGTACCCCTCAGGTCCAATGAGCAGTTCTTC
>TRBJ2-7|14|TRBV27|TRBD1|few
CASSPDRELRGQYF
TGTGCCAGCAGCCCGGACAGGGAGTTACGAGGGCAGTACTTC
>TRBJ1-6|14|TRBV10-3|-|-
CAISARSHNSPLHF
TGTGCCATCAGTGCCCGAAGCCATAATTCACCCCTCCACTTT
>TRBJ2-7|13|TRBV3-1|-|-
CASSHTGPYEQYF
TGTGCCAGCAGCCATACCGGGCCCTACGAGCAGTACTTC
>TRBJ2-5|16|TRBV4-1|-|-
CASSQPSQGGRETQYF
TGCGCCAGCAGCCAACCCTCTCAGGGGGGACGGGAGACCCAGTACTTC
>TRBJ2-7|17|TRBV4-3|TRBD1|-
CASSQDTGGASSYEQYF
TGCGCCAGCAGCCAAGATACAGGGGGCGCTTCTTCCTACGAGCAGTACTTC
>TRBJ2-4|13|TRBV3-1|-|once
CASSQVRGNERYF
TGTGCCAGCAGCCAAGTTAGAGGGAACGAGCGGTACTTC
>TRBJ2-7|14|TRBV30|-|few
CAWSSRTRLYEQYF
TGTGCCTGGAGTTCTCGGACTCGACTCTACGAGCAGTACTTC
>TRBJ2-7|15|TRBV4-1|TRBD2|few
CASTRTSSDSYEQYF
TGCGCCAGCACCAGGACTAGCTCCGACTCCTACGAGCAGTACTTC
>TRBJ2-1|13|TRBV20-1|TRBD2|few
CSARGGAGNEQFF
TGCAGTGCCCGGGGGGGGGCAGGCAATGAGCAGTTCTTC